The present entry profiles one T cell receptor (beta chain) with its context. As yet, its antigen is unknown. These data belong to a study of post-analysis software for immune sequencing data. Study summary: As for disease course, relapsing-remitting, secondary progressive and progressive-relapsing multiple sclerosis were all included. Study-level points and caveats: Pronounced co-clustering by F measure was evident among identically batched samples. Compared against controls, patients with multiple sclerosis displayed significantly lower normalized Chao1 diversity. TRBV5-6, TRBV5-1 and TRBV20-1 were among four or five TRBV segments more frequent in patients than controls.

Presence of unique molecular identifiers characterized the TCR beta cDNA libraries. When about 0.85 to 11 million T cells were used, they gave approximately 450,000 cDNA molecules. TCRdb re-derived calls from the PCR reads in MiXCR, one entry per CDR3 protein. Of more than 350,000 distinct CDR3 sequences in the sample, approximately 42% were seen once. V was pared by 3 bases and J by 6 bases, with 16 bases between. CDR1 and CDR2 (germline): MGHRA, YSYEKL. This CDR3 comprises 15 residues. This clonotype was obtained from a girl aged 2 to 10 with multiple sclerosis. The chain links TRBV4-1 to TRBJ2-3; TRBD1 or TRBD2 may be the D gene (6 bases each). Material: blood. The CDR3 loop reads CASSQGGQTGDTQYF. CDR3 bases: TGCGCCAGCAGCCAGGGGGGCCAGACCGGGGATACGCAGTATTTT.